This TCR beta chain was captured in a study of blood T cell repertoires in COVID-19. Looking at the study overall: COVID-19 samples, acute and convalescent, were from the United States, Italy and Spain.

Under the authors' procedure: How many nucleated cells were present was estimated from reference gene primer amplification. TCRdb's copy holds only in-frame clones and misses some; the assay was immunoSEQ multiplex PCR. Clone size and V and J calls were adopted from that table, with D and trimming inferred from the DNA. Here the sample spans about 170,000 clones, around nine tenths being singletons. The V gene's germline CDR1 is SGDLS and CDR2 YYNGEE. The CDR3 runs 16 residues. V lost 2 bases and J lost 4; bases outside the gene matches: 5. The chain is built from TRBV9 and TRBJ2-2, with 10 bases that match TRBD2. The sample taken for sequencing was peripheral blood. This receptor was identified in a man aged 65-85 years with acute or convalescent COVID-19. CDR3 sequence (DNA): TGTGCCAGCAGCGTCCGAGCTAGCGGGAGCACCGGGGAGCTGTTTTTT. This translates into CASSVRASGSTGELFF.